This TCR beta chain derives from a study of cytomegalovirus exposure and HLA in healthy donors. These donors counted as nominally healthy when sampled, but unrecorded immune exposures were likely. Amplification used 60 Vbeta primers and 13 Jbeta primers. This table comes from immunoSEQ multiplex PCR, and its TCRdb copy is limited to in-frame clones, with some not included. The table records 150,000 to 200,000 clones, approximately 80% of them present only once. Input material: PBMCs. This TCR came from a male donor in good health and CMV-seropositive.

CDR3 nucleotide sequence: TGTGCCAGCAGTGAAGGGTTGCTAGCGGGGGGCTACGAGCAGTACTTC. This gives the protein CASSEGLLAGGYEQYF. The rearrangement uses TRBV6-1 and TRBJ2-7, with TRBD2 matching 11 bases. Trimming removed 1 base from V and 3 bases from J; junction bases left unmatched: 5. Germline V lookup: CDR1 MNHNS, CDR2 SASEGT. The CDR3 runs 16 residues.